The 27 T cell receptor beta chains below were found in one sample sequenced in a study of T cell responses to AZD1222 COVID-19 vaccine. Method: immunoSEQ multiplex PCR; TCRdb's copy keeps in-frame clones and lacks some. The sample carries more than 95,000 clones, approximately 83% recorded once. The input for sequencing was peripheral blood, taken on day 0 of MenACWY control vaccination. The receptors shown here come from an adult in good health.

V gene TRBV2 combines with J gene TRBJ1-2, with a weak D call TRBD1 (5 bases). The V end lost 3 bases, the J end lost 6 bases, and 17 bases lay between the germline ends. This CDR3 is 15 amino acids long. Germline loops: CDR1 SNHLY, CDR2 FYNNEI. CDR3 coding DNA: TGTGCCAGCAGTGAGAGAGGGGTAGGGAAGAATGGCTACACCTTC. Translated, it gives CASSERGVGKNGYTF.

The J gene is TRBJ1-1, the V gene TRBV19; TRBD1 is a possible D gene (5 bases). CDR3 length equals 13 residues. Per the germline V gene, CDR1 is LNHDA and CDR2 is SQIVND (reference sequence). Deletions cut 5 bases from V and 2 bases from J, with 9 bases between. This CDR3 is CASSRDSNTEAFF. The CDR3 nucleotides read TGTGCCAGTAGTCGTGACAGTAACACTGAAGCTTTCTTT.

The genes are TRBV7-2 and TRBJ1-4, with D hard to call. V lost 5 bases and J 8 bases, leaving 9 bases between the germline ends. Germline CDR1 is SGHTA and CDR2 is FQGNSA. The CDR3 loop spans 12 amino acids. The CDR3 reads CASSREDEKLFF. The CDR3 DNA reads TGTGCCAGCAGCCGGGAAGACGAAAAACTGTTTTTT.

This chain connects TRBV4-3 to TRBJ1-2; D gene unclear. There are 12 residues in the CDR3. Per the germline V gene, CDR1 is LGHNA and CDR2 is YSLEER. The V and J ends lost 4 bases and 5 bases respectively, with 8 bases between them. In DNA form, the CDR3 reads TGCGCCAGCAGCCGAGATACGTATGGCTACACCTTC. It translates to CASSRDTYGYTF.

In this sample, this clone turned up a few times. The chain employs TRBV15 and TRBJ2-7; 8 positions agree with TRBD1. Trimming removed 0 bases from V and 3 bases from J; junction bases left unmatched: 7. The CDR3 runs 16 residues. From germline, CDR1 is LNHNV and CDR2 YYDKDF (reference sequence). CDR3 bases: TGTGCCACCAGCAGAGAACAATACAGGGGGGACTACGAGCAGTACTTC. Translating gives CATSREQYRGDYEQYF.

This clone was seen a handful of times. This chain joins TRBV6-5 and TRBJ2-3; unclear D gene. V was clipped by 7 bases and J by 2 bases, with 7 bases between them. CDR3 size: 12 residues. Germline V lookup: CDR1 MNHEY, CDR2 SVGAGI. CDR3: CASNDNTDTQYF. The CDR3 coding sequence is TGTGCCAGCAACGACAACACAGATACGCAGTATTTT.

The chain joins TRBV5-1 to TRBJ1-2, with a tentative D call TRBD1 (6 bases). Trimming took off 4 bases at V and 4 bases at J, with 17 bases between the two ends. CDR1 is SGHRS, CDR2 YFSETQ, per germline. This CDR3 is 15 amino acids long. CDR3 coding DNA: TGCGCCAGCAGCCAATGGACAGCGAGAAGCTATGGCTACACCTTC. It encodes CASSQWTARSYGYTF.

The CDR3 sequence: CASSLLTANYGYTF. The CDR3 DNA sequence: TGTGCCAGCAGTTTATTAACAGCTAACTATGGCTACACCTTC. The rearrangement uses TRBV28 and TRBJ1-2; D remains unclear. This CDR3 contains 14 residues. Germline-derived CDR1 and CDR2 are MDHEN and SYDVKM. The V gene lost 1 base and the J gene lost 0 bases, with 6 bases spanning the gap.

This clone was seen just once. This chain joins TRBV9 and TRBJ2-2; D is uncertain. From germline, CDR1 is SGDLS and CDR2 YYNGEE. CDR3 size: 13 residues. Deletions cut 0 bases from V and 8 bases from J, with 8 bases between. Written as DNA, the CDR3 is TGTGCCAGCAGCGTAGTGGGTATGGGGGAGCTGTTTTTT. It is translated as CASSVVGMGELFF.

V and J are TRBV27 and TRBJ1-2; D remains unclear. Trimming stripped 5 bases from V and 1 base from J, with 14 bases between. The CDR3 totals 15 residues. Per the germline V gene, CDR1 is MNHEY and CDR2 is SMNVEV (reference sequence). In DNA, the CDR3 is TGTGCCAGCAGTCAAGGGCCGGCCTTTAACTATGGCTACACCTTC. Translating it yields CASSQGPAFNYGYTF.

The CDR3 protein is CASRKQGRLNTEAFF. The CDR3 region has the DNA TGTGCCAGCAGAAAGCAGGGACGGCTGAACACTGAAGCTTTCTTT. The V gene is TRBV14, the J gene TRBJ1-1, with D possibly matching TRBD1 (5 bases). The V gene lost 6 bases and the J gene lost 0 bases, with 14 bases spanning the gap. This CDR3 has 15 residues. Germline-derived CDR1 and CDR2 are SGHDN and FVKESK.

This clone has a single count. V and J are TRBV6-5 and TRBJ1-5; TRBD1 matches at 8 bases. This CDR3 region has 13 residues. CDR1 and CDR2 (germline): MNHEY, SVGAGI. The junction had 3 bases not matched to a gene; V was cut back by 6 bases and J by 5 bases. CDR3 residues: CASRTGVDQPQHF. The CDR3 DNA reads TGTGCCAGCAGGACAGGGGTGGATCAGCCCCAGCATTTT.

The chain carries TRBV4-1 and TRBJ2-1; 11 bases map to TRBD2. Trimming at V came to 1 base and at J to 3 bases, leaving 5 bases not matched to a gene. The germline V gene encodes CDR1 MGHRA and CDR2 YSYEKL. The CDR3 runs to 17 residues. In DNA, the CDR3 is TGCGCCAGCAGCCAAGGGGCAACTAGCGGGGGCTACAATGAGCAGTTCTTC. As protein: CASSQGATSGGYNEQFF.

This clone was found once. V usage is TRBV6-1 and J usage is TRBJ1-6; no clear D. The V gene lost 3 bases and the J gene lost 3 bases, with 18 bases spanning the gap. Germline CDR1 is MNHNS and CDR2 is SASEGT. CDR3 size: 18 residues. CDR3 amino acids: CASSEKFPRAVYNSPLHF. As DNA, the CDR3 is TGTGCCAGCAGTGAGAAATTCCCTCGGGCAGTCTATAATTCACCCCTCCACTTT.

The chain combines TRBV5-6 with TRBJ2-7, with 9 bases lining up with TRBD1. The CDR3 extends over 15 amino acids. With 4 bases clipped from V and 5 bases from J, the junction kept 10 bases outside the gene matches. CDR1 and CDR2 from the germline V gene are SGHDT and YYEEEE. CDR3 nucleotide sequence: TGTGCCAGCAGCCCCGGGACAGGGCGCCGGGACGAGCAGTACTTC. This translates into CASSPGTGRRDEQYF.

The V call is TRBV7-6, the J call TRBJ1-2, with 9 bases lining up with TRBD1. Trimming took 5 bases from V and 7 from J; bases not matched to a gene: 5. The CDR3 covers 13 residues. Looked up from germline, CDR1 is SGHVS and CDR2 is FNYEAQ. CDR3 sequence: CASSPRQGGGYTF. The CDR3 DNA is TGTGCCAGCAGCCCTCGACAGGGGGGTGGCTACACCTTC.

DNA of the CDR3: TGTGCCAGCACCCCTGCCCGGGACATACCCTATGGCTACACCTTC. The encoded protein is CASTPARDIPYGYTF. V usage is TRBV6-5 and J usage is TRBJ1-2, with D possibly matching TRBD1 (6 bases). Germline assignment: CDR1 MNHEY and CDR2 SVGAGI. The ends were cut back, 7 bases at V and 4 bases at J, with 19 bases in the middle. The CDR3 extends over 15 amino acids.

The chain employs TRBV29-1 and TRBJ2-5; D is unresolved. V was clipped by 0 bases and J by 0 bases, with 8 bases between them. This CDR3 contains 14 residues. Germline-derived CDR1 and CDR2 are SQVTM and ANQGSEA. In DNA form, the CDR3 reads TGCAGCGTTGAAGATCGCGAGTACCAAGAGACCCAGTACTTC. This translates into CSVEDREYQETQYF.

V usage is TRBV6-2 or TRBV6-3 and J usage is TRBJ1-5; 10 nucleotides match TRBD1. Germline loops: CDR1 MNHEY, CDR2 SVGEGT. V was clipped by 2 bases and J by 4 bases; unmatched bases: 2. CDR3 length: 15 residues. The CDR3 sequence is CASSYAGQGNQPQHF. The DNA of the CDR3 is TGTGCCAGCAGTTACGCGGGACAGGGGAATCAGCCCCAGCATTTT.

The CDR3 region has the DNA TGCGCCAGCAGCCAAGATCGGGGGGCGTATACAGATACGCAGTATTTT. Translation gives CASSQDRGAYTDTQYF. The J gene is TRBJ2-3, the V gene TRBV4-3, with D possibly matching TRBD2 (7 bases). CDR1 and CDR2 from the germline V gene are LGHNA and YSLEER. Trimming shortened V by 0 bases and J by 3 bases, and 13 bases separated the two germline ends. The CDR3 has 16 amino acids.

The J gene is TRBJ1-4, the V gene TRBV7-2; D perhaps matches TRBD1 (5 bases). This CDR3 is built from 13 residues. Germline lookup yields CDR1 SGHTA and CDR2 FQGNSA. Trimming removed 5 bases at V and 5 bases at J, with 9 bases between. CDR3 amino acids: CASSLGRNEKLFF. In DNA form, the CDR3 reads TGTGCCAGCAGCCTGGGACGGAATGAAAAACTGTTTTTT.

This clone was observed a single time. This CDR3 is CASSGTANTGELFF. DNA for the CDR3: TGTGCCAGCAGCGGGACTGCCAACACCGGGGAGCTGTTTTTT. The genes are TRBV3-1 (or the pseudogene TRBV3-2) and TRBJ2-2, with D maybe TRBD2 (6 bases). The germline V gene has CDR1 LGHDT and CDR2 YNNKEL (reference sequence). The CDR3 loop spans 14 amino acids. The V gene lost 5 bases and the J gene lost 2 bases, with 9 bases spanning the gap.

The V and J genes are TRBV3-1 (or the pseudogene TRBV3-2) and TRBJ2-7; tentative D call: TRBD1 (6 bases). Germline values: CDR1 LGHDT, CDR2 YNNKEL (reference sequence). The CDR3 has 15 residues. The V end lost 0 bases, the J end lost 6 bases, and 15 bases lay between the germline ends. This chain's CDR3 is CASSQERKGVGEQYF. The CDR3 DNA is TGTGCCAGCAGCCAAGAAAGGAAGGGGGTCGGCGAGCAGTACTTC.

DNA for the CDR3: TGTGCCAGCAGCTTAGGTGGCCAGGTGAAGCAGTACTTC. It translates to CASSLGGQVKQYF. The genes are TRBV7-9 and TRBJ2-7; D gene ambiguous. This CDR3 contains 13 residues. The V end was cut by 1 base, the J end by 8 bases, with 12 bases between. Germline CDR1 SEHNR, CDR2 FQNEAQ (reference sequence).

Only one count was recorded for this clone. The chain employs TRBV10-3 and TRBJ2-7; the match to TRBD1 covers 10 bases. The length of the CDR3 is 15 residues. V shed 6 bases, J shed 2 bases, and the junction held 7 bases outside the gene matches. CDR1 and CDR2 (germline): ENHRY, SYGVKD. This CDR3 is CAIRKTGGLPYEQYF. The CDR3 DNA reads TGTGCCATCAGAAAGACAGGGGGCTTACCCTACGAGCAGTACTTC.

V gene TRBV14 combines with J gene TRBJ1-6; 7 bases align to TRBD1. The CDR3 spans 15 residues. Losses at the gene ends were 1 base for V and 9 bases for J; bases not matched to a gene: 6. Germline-derived CDR1 and CDR2 are SGHDN and FVKESK. CDR3 nucleotide sequence: TGTGCCAGCAGCCAAGGTTGGACAGGAGGTTCACCCCTCCACTTT. The encoded protein is CASSQGWTGGSPLHF.

The J gene is TRBJ1-5, the V gene TRBV19, with D unclear. The germline V gene has CDR1 LNHDA and CDR2 SQIVND (reference sequence). V lost 4 bases to trimming and J lost 1 base, with 8 bases between them. The CDR3 covers 14 residues. For the CDR3, the DNA is TGTGCCAGTAGTAGGTCTGAGAGCAATCAGCCCCAGCATTTT. This sequence encodes CASSRSESNQPQHF.